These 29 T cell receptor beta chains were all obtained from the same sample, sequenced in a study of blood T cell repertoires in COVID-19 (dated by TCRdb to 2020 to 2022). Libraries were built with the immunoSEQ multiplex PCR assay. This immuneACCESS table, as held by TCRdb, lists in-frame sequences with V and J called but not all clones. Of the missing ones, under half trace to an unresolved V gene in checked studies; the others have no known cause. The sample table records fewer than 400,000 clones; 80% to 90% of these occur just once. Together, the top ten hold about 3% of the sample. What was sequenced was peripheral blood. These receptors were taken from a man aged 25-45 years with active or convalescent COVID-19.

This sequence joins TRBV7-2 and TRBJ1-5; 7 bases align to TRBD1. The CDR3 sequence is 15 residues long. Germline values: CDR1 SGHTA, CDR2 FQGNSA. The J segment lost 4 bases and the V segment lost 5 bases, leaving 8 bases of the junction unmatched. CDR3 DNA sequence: TGTGCCAGCAGCCTCTTCGGACAGGTTAATCAGCCCCAGCATTTT. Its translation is CASSLFGQVNQPQHF.

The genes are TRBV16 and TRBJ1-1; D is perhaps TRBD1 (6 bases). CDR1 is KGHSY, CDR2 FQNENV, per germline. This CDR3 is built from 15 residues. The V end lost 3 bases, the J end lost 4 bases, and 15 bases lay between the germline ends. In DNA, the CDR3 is TGTGCCAGCAGCCATCCTTCAGGGGAAGGCACTGAAGCTTTCTTT. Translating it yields CASSHPSGEGTEAFF.

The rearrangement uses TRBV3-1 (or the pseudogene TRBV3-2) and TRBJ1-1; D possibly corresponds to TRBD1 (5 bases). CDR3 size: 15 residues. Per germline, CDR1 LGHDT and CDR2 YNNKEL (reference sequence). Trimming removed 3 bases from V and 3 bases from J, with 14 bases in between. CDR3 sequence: CASSQVGWGDTEAFF. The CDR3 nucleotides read TGTGCCAGCAGCCAGGTTGGGTGGGGCGACACTGAAGCTTTCTTT.

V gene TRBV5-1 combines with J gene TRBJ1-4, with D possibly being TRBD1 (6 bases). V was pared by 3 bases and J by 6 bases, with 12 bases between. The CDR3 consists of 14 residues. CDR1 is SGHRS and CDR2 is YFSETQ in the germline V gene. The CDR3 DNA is TGCGCCAGCAGCTCGGACAGTTCAGATGAAAAACTGTTTTTT. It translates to CASSSDSSDEKLFF.

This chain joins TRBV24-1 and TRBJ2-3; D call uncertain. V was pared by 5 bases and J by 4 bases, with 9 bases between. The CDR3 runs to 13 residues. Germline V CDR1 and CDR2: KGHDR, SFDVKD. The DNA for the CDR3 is TGTGCCACCAGTGCCAATCGGGCAGATACGCAGTATTTT. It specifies CATSANRADTQYF.

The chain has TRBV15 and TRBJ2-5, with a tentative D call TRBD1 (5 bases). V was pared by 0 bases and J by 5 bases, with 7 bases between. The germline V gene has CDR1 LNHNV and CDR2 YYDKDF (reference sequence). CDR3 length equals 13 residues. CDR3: CATSRDQGETQYF. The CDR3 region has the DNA TGTGCCACCAGCAGAGATCAGGGCGAGACCCAGTACTTC. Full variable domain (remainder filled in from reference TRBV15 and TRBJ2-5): DAMVIQNPRYQVTQFGKPVTLSCSQTLNHNVMYWYQQKSSQAPKLLFHYYDKDFNNEADTPDNFQSRRPNTSFCFLDIRSPGLGDTAMYLCATSRDQGETQYFGPGTRLLVL.

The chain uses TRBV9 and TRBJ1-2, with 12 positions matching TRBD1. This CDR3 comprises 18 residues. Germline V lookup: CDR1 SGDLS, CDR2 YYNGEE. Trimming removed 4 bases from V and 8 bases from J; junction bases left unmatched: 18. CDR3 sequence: CASSLRAGGGQGAEGYTF. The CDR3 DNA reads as TGTGCCAGCAGCCTCCGCGCCGGTGGGGGACAGGGGGCAGAGGGCTACACCTTC.

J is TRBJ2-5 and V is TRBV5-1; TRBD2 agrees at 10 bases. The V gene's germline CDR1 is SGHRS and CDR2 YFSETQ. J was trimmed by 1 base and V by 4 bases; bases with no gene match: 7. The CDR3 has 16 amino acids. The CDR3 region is CASSRSGGLTQETQYF. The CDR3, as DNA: TGCGCCAGCAGCCGTAGCGGGGGGTTAACCCAAGAGACCCAGTACTTC.

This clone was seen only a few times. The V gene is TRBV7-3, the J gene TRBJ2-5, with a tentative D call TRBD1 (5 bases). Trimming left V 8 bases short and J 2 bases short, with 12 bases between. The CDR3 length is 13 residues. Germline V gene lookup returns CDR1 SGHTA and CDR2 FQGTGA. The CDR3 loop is CASSKGAQETQYF. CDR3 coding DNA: TGTGCCAGCTCGAAAGGGGCACAAGAGACCCAGTACTTC. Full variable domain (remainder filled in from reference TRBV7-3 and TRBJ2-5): GAGVSQTPSNKVTEKGKYVELRCDPISGHTALYWYRQSLGQGPEFLIYFQGTGAADDSGLPNDRFFAVRPEGSVSTLKIQRTERGDSAVYLCASSKGAQETQYFGPGTRLLVL.

The CDR3 nucleotides read TGTGCCACCAGTGATTTGCTAGGGACTCCAGATACGCAGTATTTT. Amino acids: CATSDLLGTPDTQYF. This sequence joins TRBV24-1 and TRBJ2-3; D perhaps matches TRBD2 (6 bases). CDR3 size: 15 residues. Per the germline V gene, CDR1 is KGHDR and CDR2 is SFDVKD. Trimming took 0 bases from V and 4 from J, leaving 10 bases between them.

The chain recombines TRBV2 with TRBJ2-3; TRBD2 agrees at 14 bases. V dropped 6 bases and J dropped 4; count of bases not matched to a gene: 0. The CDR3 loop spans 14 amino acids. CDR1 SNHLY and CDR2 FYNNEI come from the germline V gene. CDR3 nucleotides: TGTGCCAGCAGGACTAGCGGGGGGGCAGATACGCAGTATTTT. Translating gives CASRTSGGADTQYF. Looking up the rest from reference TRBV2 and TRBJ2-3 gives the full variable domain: EPEVTQTPSHQVTQMGQEVILRCVPISNHLYFYWYRQILGQKVEFLVSFYNNEISEKSEIFDDQFSVERPDGSNFTLKIRSTKLEDSAMYFCASRTSGGADTQYFGPGTRLTVL.

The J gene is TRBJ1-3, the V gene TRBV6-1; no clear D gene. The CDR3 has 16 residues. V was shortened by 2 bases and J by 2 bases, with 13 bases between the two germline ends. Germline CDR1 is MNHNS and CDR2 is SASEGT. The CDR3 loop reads CASSESLSSTGNTIYF. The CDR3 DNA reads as TGTGCCAGCAGTGAATCACTAAGTAGCACTGGAAACACCATATATTTT.

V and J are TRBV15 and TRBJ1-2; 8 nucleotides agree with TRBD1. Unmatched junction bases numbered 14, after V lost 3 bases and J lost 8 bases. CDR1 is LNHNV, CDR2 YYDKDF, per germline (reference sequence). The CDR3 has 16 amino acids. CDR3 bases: TGTGCCACCAGCAGTGGGCAGACAGGGGTTTTTCGAGGCTACACCTTC. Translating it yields CATSSGQTGVFRGYTF.

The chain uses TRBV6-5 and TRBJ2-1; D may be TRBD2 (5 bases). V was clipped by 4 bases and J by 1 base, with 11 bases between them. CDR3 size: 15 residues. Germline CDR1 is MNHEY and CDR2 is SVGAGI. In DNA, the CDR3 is TGTGCCAGCAGTTCGGTAGTAGCGTCCTACAATGAGCAGTTCTTC. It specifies CASSSVVASYNEQFF.

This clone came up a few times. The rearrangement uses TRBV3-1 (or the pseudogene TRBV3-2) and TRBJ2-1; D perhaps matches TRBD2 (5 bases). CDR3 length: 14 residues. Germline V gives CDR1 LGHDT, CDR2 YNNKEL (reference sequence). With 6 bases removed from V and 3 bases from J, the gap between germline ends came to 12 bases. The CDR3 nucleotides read TGTGCCAGCAGATCGGGGAAACACTACAATGAGCAGTTCTTC. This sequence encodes CASRSGKHYNEQFF.

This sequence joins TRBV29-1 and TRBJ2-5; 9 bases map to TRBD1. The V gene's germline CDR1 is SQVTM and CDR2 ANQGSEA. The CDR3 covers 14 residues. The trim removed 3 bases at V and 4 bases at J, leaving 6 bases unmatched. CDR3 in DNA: TGCAGCGTTGACCGGGACAGGGCGGGAGAGACCCAGTACTTC. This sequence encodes CSVDRDRAGETQYF.

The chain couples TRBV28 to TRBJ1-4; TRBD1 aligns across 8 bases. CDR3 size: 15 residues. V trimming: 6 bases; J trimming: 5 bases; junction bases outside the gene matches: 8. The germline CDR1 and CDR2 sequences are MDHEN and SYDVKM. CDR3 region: CASSRDQGANEKLFF. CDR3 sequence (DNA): TGTGCCAGCAGCCGTGACCAGGGGGCAAATGAAAAACTGTTTTTT.

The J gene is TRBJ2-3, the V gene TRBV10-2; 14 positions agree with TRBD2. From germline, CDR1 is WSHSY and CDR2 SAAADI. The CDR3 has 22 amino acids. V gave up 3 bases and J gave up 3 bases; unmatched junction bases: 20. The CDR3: CASSDEGGWGLAGEAGTDTQYF. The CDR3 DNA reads TGCGCCAGCAGTGATGAGGGGGGATGGGGACTAGCGGGAGAGGCGGGGACAGATACGCAGTATTTT.

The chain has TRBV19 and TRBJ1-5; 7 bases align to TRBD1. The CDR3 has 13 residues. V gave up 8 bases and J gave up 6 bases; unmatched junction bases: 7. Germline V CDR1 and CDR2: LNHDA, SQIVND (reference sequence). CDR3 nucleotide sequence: TGTGCCAGTGGACAGGTAGTAGGTCAGCCCCAGCATTTT. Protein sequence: CASGQVVGQPQHF.

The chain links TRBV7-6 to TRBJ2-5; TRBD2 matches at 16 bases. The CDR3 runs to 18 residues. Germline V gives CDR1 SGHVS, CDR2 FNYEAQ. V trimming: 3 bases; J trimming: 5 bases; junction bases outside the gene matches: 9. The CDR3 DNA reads TGTGCCAGCAGCTTGCGGGGGACTAGCGGGAGGGAGGCGGAGACCCAGTACTTC. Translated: CASSLRGTSGREAETQYF.

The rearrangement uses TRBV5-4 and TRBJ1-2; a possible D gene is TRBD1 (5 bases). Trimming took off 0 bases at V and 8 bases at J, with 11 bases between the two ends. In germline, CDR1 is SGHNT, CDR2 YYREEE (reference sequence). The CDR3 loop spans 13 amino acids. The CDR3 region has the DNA TGTGCCAGCAGCTTGGGGGGCCTCGAGGGCTACACCTTC. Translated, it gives CASSLGGLEGYTF.

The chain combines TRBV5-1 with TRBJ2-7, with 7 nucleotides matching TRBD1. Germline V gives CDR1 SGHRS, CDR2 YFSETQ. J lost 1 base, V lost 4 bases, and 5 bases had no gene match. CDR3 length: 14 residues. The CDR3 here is CASSRPGQSYEQYF. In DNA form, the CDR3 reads TGCGCCAGCAGCAGGCCGGGACAGTCCTACGAGCAGTACTTC.

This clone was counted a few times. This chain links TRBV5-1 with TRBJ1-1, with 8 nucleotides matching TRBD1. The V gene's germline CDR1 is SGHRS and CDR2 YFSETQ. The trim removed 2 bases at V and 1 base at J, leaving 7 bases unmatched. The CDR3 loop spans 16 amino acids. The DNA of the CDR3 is TGCGCCAGCAGCTTCTCCCCAGGGGGCGAGAACACTGAAGCTTTCTTT. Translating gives CASSFSPGGENTEAFF.

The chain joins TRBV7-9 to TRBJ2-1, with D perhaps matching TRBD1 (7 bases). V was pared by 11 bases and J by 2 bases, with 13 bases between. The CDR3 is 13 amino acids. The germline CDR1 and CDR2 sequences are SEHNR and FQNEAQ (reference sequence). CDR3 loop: CASQGGTYNEQFF. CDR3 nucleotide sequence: TGTGCCTCCCAGGGGGGCACCTACAATGAGCAGTTCTTC.

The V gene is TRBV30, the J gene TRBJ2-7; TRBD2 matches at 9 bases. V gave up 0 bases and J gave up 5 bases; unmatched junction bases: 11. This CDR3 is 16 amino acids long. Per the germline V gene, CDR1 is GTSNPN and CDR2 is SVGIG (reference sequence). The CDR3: CAWSVGLAGRRDEQYF. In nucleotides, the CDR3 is TGTGCCTGGAGTGTAGGGCTAGCGGGGCGCCGCGACGAGCAGTACTTC.

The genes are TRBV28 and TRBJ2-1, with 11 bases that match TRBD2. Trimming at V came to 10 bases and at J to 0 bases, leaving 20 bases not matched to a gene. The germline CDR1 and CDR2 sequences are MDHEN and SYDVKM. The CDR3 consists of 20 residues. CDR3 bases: TGTGCCACTATAGACAGGGAGAGCCTAGCGGGAGGTTACTCCTACAATGAGCAGTTCTTC. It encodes CATIDRESLAGGYSYNEQFF.

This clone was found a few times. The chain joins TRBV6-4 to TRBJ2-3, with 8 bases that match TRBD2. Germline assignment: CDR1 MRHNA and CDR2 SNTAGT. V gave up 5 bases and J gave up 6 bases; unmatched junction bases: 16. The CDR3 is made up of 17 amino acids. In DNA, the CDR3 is TGTGCCAGCAGTAATCCCACTGTTGCGGGAGGAGGGGATACGCAGTATTTT. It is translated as CASSNPTVAGGGDTQYF.

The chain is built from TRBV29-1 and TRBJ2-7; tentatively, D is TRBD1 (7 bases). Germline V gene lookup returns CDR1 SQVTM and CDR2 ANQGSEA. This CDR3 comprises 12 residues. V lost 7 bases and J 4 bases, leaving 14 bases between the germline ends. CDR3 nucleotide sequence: TGCAGCGGAGGGGACAGCGGGTACGAGCAGTACTTC. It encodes CSGGDSGYEQYF.

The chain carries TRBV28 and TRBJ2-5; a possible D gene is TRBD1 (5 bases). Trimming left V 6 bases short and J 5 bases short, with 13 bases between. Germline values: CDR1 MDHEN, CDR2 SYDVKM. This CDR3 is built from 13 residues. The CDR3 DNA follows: TGTGCCAGCAGCTCAGGGTCCTGGGAGACCCAGTACTTC. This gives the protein CASSSGSWETQYF.